The rows below give T cell receptor beta chains drawn from one sample of a study of blood T cell repertoires in COVID-19. Clones were sequenced by immunoSEQ multiplex PCR, and TCRdb holds only the in-frame ones, with some missing. This table holds roughly 220,000 clones, more than 80% found once. Sequenced input: peripheral blood. These receptors were obtained from an elderly woman with COVID-19, enrolled during active disease. CDR3s include the opening cysteine and the closing phenylalanine or tryptophan. D genes are given only for firm matches. Clone size is not always given. Where it is, it says once, few, many or a class for expanded clones.

NA	TRBV18	TRBJ2-5	TRBD1	TGTGCCAGCTCACTGGACAGGGGTGAGACCCAGTACTTC	CASSLDRGETQYF
few	TRBV7-3	TRBJ1-2	TRBD1	TGTGCCAGCAGCACAGGGGGATCTGGTGGCTACACCTTC	CASSTGGSGGYTF
NA	TRBV9	TRBJ2-1	TRBD2	TGTGCCAGCAGCGTAGGAGTAGCGGGAGGGCAAAATGAGCAGTTCTTC	CASSVGVAGGQNEQFF
NA	TRBV24-1	TRBJ1-2	NA	TGTGCCACCAGTGAATCAGGGAGGGACTATGGCTACACCTTC	CATSESGRDYGYTF
NA	TRBV7-2	TRBJ1-2	NA	TGTGCCAGCAGCTTTGCCAAACCACCGACAGCTCCTAACTATGGCTACACCTTC	CASSFAKPPTAPNYGYTF
NA	TRBV27	TRBJ1-5	NA	TGTGCCAGCAGTTCTCAGGGGCCCAATCAGCCCCAGCATTTT	CASSSQGPNQPQHF
NA	TRBV9	TRBJ2-1	NA	TGTGCCAGCAGCGTAAGTGTGGCAGGGTGGAATGAGCAGTTCTTC	CASSVSVAGWNEQFF
NA	TRBV6-2/TRBV6-3	TRBJ2-1	TRBD2	TGTGCCAGCAGCCCCCTCCCCGGACTAGCGGGAGGTCCGTTAAATGAGCAGTTCTTC	CASSPLPGLAGGPLNEQFF
NA	TRBV10-3	TRBJ1-6	NA	TGTGCCATCAGTGCCCAGGGTGGATCCTATAATTCACCCCTCCACTTT	CAISAQGGSYNSPLHF
few	TRBV18	TRBJ1-1	TRBD1	TGTGCCAGCTCCTCAGGGACAGGGAACACTGAAGCTTTCTTT	CASSSGTGNTEAFF
once	TRBV30	TRBJ2-3	NA	TGTGCCTGGGGGGAGAGGTCGGATACGCAGTATTTT	CAWGERSDTQYF
NA	TRBV10-1	TRBJ1-1	TRBD1	TGCGCCAGCAGAGAGGACAGGGCCCAAATGACTTTCTTT	CASREDRAQMTFF
NA	TRBV4-2	TRBJ2-7	NA	TGTGCCAGCAGCCAAGATTTCAGGGACGAGCAGTACTTC	CASSQDFRDEQYF
NA	TRBV5-8	TRBJ1-4	TRBD1	TGTGCCAGCAGCGGAAACGACAGGGGGAAGGAAAAACTGTTTTTT	CASSGNDRGKEKLFF
NA	TRBV27	TRBJ2-5	TRBD1	TGTGCCAGCAGTCCTCGGACAGGGGGCTGGGAGACCCAGTACTTC	CASSPRTGGWETQYF
NA	TRBV6-2/TRBV6-3	TRBJ2-3	NA	TGTGCCAGCAGTTACTCCAGGGGAAATACGCAGTATTTT	CASSYSRGNTQYF
NA	TRBV30	TRBJ2-7	NA	TGTGCCTGGAGTGTACGAGGCCACGAGCAGTACTTC	CAWSVRGHEQYF
NA	TRBV19	TRBJ1-2	TRBD1	TGTGCCAGTAGTCCCCGAGGACAGGGGGCGCGTGGCTACACCTTC	CASSPRGQGARGYTF
NA	TRBV6-5	TRBJ2-1	NA	TGTGCCAGCAGTTCACGGGGTGAGCAGTTCTTC	CASSSRGEQFF
NA	TRBV28	TRBJ2-7	NA	TGTGCCAGCATAGGTGGCTCCGGGGAGCAGTACTTC	CASIGGSGEQYF
NA	TRBV30	TRBJ1-4	TRBD1	TGTGCCTGGGGGACAGGGAAAGAAAAACTGTTTTTT	CAWGTGKEKLFF
once	TRBV12-5	TRBJ1-4	TRBD1	TGTGCTAGTGGCAAGGGACAGTGGATGGGGGGACTGTTTTTT	CASGKGQWMGGLFF
NA	TRBV27	TRBJ1-2	TRBD1	TGTGCCAGCGGCATCTACCGGGACAGGGAAGGCTACACCTTC	CASGIYRDREGYTF
NA	TRBV6-5	TRBJ1-3	NA	TGTGCCAGCAGTTACCTGAGCTCTGGAAACACCATATATTTT	CASSYLSSGNTIYF
NA	TRBV5-1	TRBJ1-2	NA	TGCGCCAGCAGCTTGGGCACGGGAGGCTACACCTTC	CASSLGTGGYTF
NA	TRBV24-1	TRBJ1-3	NA	TGTGCCACCAGTGATTCCGATGTCCGGGATGGAAACACCATATATTTT	CATSDSDVRDGNTIYF
once	TRBV28	TRBJ1-2	TRBD1	TGTGCCATAGCCGGGACAGGGGGTGGCTACACCTTC	CAIAGTGGGYTF
NA	TRBV7-2	TRBJ1-2	NA	TGTGCCAGCAGCCCGCAGGGTTCCCATGGCTACACCTTC	CASSPQGSHGYTF
NA	TRBV2	TRBJ2-3	TRBD2	TGTGCCAGCAGTGAAGCAGGACTAGCGGGAGGAGGAGATACGCAGTATTTT	CASSEAGLAGGGDTQYF
NA	TRBV28	TRBJ1-5	TRBD1	TGTGCCAGCAGGCCGACAGGGTTCACGCAGCCCCAGCATTTT	CASRPTGFTQPQHF
once	TRBV28	TRBJ1-1	NA	TGTGCCAGCAGTTTATCAGGGTTGGAAGCTTTCTTT	CASSLSGLEAFF
NA	TRBV20-1	TRBJ1-1	NA	TGCAGTGCTAGTCGGCAGGTGATGAACACTGAAGCTTTCTTT	CSASRQVMNTEAFF
NA	TRBV19	TRBJ2-7	TRBD1	TGTGCCAGTAGCTCCGGGACAGGGCTATACGAGCAGTACTTC	CASSSGTGLYEQYF
NA	TRBV18	TRBJ1-2	TRBD1	TGTGCCAGCTCACCACTCGGACAGGGCAACTATGGCTACACCTTC	CASSPLGQGNYGYTF
NA	TRBV10-1	TRBJ1-4	NA	TGCGCCAGCAGTCCTACAGGAAATGAAAAACTGTTTTTT	CASSPTGNEKLFF
once	TRBV18	TRBJ1-6	NA	TGTGCCAGCTCACAAACAGCCGTCCTATATAATTCACCCCTCCACTTT	CASSQTAVLYNSPLHF
NA	TRBV18	TRBJ1-4	TRBD1	TGTGCCAGCTCTCCAGGACAGGGGAGCGAAAAACTGTTTTTT	CASSPGQGSEKLFF